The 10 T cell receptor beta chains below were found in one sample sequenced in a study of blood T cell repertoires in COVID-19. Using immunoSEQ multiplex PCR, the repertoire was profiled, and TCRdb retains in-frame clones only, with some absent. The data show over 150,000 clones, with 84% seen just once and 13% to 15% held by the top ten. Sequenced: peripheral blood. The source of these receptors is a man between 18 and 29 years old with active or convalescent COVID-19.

The CDR3 reads CASSAWTGGISGNTIYF. DNA for the CDR3: TGTGCCAGCAGTGCCTGGACAGGGGGCATATCGGGAAACACCATATATTTT. The rearrangement joins TRBV28 to TRBJ1-3; 11 nucleotides align to TRBD1. V lost 5 bases, J lost 4 bases, and 10 bases stayed unmatched. The CDR3 loop spans 17 amino acids. Germline CDR1 MDHEN, CDR2 SYDVKM.

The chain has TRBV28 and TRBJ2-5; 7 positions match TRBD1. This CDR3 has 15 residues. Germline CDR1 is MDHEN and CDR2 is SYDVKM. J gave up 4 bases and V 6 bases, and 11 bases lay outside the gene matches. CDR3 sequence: CASSPRRQGRETQYF. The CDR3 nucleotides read TGTGCCAGCAGCCCCCGAAGACAGGGTAGAGAGACCCAGTACTTC.

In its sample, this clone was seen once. The chain's CDR3 is CASSLGLDKNIQYF. The CDR3 DNA reads TGTGCCAGCAGCTTGGGACTAGACAAAAACATTCAGTACTTC. The V call is TRBV7-9, the J call TRBJ2-4; 8 nucleotides match TRBD2. Germline V CDR1 and CDR2: SEHNR, FQNEAQ (reference sequence). Germline trimming cut 3 bases from V and 3 bases from J; bases unmatched to any gene: 1. CDR3 length: 14 amino acids.

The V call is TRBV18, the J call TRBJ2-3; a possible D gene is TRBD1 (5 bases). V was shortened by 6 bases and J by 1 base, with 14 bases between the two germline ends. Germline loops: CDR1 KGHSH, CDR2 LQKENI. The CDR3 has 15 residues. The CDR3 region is CASSYDSIRTDTQYF. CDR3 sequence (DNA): TGTGCCAGCTCGTATGACAGTATACGCACAGATACGCAGTATTTT.

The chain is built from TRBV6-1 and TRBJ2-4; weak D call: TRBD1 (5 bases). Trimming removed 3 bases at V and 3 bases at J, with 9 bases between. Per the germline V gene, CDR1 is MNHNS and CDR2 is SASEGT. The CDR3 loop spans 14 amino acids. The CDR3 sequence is CASSDRVGKNIQYF. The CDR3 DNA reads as TGTGCCAGCAGTGACAGGGTTGGCAAAAACATTCAGTACTTC.

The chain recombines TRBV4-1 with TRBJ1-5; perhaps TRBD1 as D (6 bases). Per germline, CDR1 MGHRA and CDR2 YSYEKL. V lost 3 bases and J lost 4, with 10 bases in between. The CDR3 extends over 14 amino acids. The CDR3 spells CASSQTGPNQPQHF. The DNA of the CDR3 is TGCGCCAGCAGCCAGACAGGCCCTAATCAGCCCCAGCATTTT.

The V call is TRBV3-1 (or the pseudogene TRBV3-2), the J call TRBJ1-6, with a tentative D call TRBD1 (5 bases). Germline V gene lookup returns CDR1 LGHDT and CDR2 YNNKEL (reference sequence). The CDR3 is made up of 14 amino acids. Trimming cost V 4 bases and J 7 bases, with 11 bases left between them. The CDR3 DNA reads TGTGCCAGCAGCCTCCAGGGTCTAAATTCACCCCTCCACTTT. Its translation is CASSLQGLNSPLHF.

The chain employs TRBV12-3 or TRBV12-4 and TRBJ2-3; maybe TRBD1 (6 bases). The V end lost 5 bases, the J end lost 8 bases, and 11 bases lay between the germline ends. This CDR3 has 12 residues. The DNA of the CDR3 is TGTGCCAGCAGTAGACAGGAGTCTACGCAGTATTTT. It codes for CASSRQESTQYF.

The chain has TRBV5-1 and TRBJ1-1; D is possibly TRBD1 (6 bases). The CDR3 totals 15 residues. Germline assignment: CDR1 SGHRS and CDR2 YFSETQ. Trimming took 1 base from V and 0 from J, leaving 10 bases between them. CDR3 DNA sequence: TGCGCCAGCAGCTTGACTACAGGGATGAACACTGAAGCTTTCTTT. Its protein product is CASSLTTGMNTEAFF.

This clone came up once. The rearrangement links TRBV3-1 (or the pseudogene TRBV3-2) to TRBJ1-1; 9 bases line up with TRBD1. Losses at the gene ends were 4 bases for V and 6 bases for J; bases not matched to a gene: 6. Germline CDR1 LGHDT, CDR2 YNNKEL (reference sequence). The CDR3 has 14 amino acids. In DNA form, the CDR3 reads TGTGCCAGCAGCCTTTTTACAGGGGGCCCTGAAGCTTTCTTT. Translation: CASSLFTGGPEAFF.